The T cell receptor (beta chain) under discussion was sequenced for a study of cytomegalovirus exposure and HLA in healthy donors. Findings of the study overall: TRBV6-2, TRBV6-3 and some other V segments were excluded as indistinguishable. Within an earlier analysis, most TCR beta V segments proved productive either about 87% or about 30% of the time.

This CDR3 contains 19 residues. Germline CDR1 reads SNHLY; CDR2 reads FYNNEI. The ends lost 1 base at V and 0 bases at J; junction bases unmatched: 13. This clone was seen only once. Its antigen is undetermined. Although they were nominally healthy when sampled, donors likely had unrecorded immune exposures. The PCR ran on 60 Vbeta and 13 Jbeta primers. This table comes from immunoSEQ multiplex PCR, and its TCRdb copy is limited to in-frame clones, with some not included. The sample lists around 200,000 clones; roughly four fifths were seen once. This TCR came from a woman aged 50 to 65 in good health and CMV-seropositive. The chain employs TRBV2 and TRBJ2-3; 7 nucleotides align to TRBD2. What was sequenced was PBMCs. CDR3 DNA sequence: TGTGCCAGCAGTGAAGTGGTCGGGAAGACTAGCCGAAGCACAGATACGCAGTATTTT. This codes for CASSEVVGKTSRSTDTQYF.